This T cell receptor beta chain was recorded in a study of T cell responses to AZD1222 COVID-19 vaccine. The study's findings and limits: Nearly half of the spike-specific TCRs reportedly recognize variant regions that carry no mutations.

A word on this clone: Its antigen is currently unknown.

CDR1 and CDR2 (germline): GTSNPN, SVGIG (reference sequence). This CDR3 spans 12 amino acids. Trimming pared 5 bases from V and 2 bases from J, leaving 7 bases between. The protocol was immunoSEQ multiplex PCR, while the TCRdb copy is restricted to in-frame clones and leaves out a portion. The sample includes tens of thousands of clones, 75% to 95% of them seen just once. The sample was peripheral blood, taken 28 days after the second dose of the MenACWY control vaccine. This sequence originates from an adult who received the MenACWY meningococcal vaccine as a control. The V gene is TRBV30, the J gene TRBJ1-5; possibly TRBD1 for D (5 bases). The CDR3 region has the DNA TGTGCCTGGGCGGGGGGCAATCAGCCCCAGCATTTT. Protein product: CAWAGGNQPQHF.